Below are 27 T cell receptor beta chains sequenced from a single sample in a study of T-cell reconstitution after alpha-beta-depleted transplantation in children. A library of TCRbeta sequences, prepared with unique molecular identifiers, was generated. MiXCR was run by TCRdb on the PCR reads, yielding one entry per CDR3 protein. The profile shows some 500,000 distinct CDR3 sequences, around 17% of them singletons. Material: PBMCs from the stem cell graft donor, obtained from the stem cell graft. The receptors shown here come from a human donor who donated a stem cell graft to a child with acute lymphoblastic leukemia.

This clonotype was counted at least ten times. The chain couples TRBV20-1 to TRBJ1-5; TRBD1 matches at 7 bases. The CDR3 covers 13 residues. The junction had 2 bases not matched to a gene; V was cut back by 4 bases and J by 2 bases. The germline CDR1 and CDR2 sequences are DFQATT and SNEGSKA (reference sequence). The CDR3 loop reads CSANTGGNQPQHF. DNA for the CDR3: TGCAGTGCTAACACAGGGGGCAATCAGCCCCAGCATTTT.

The rearrangement links TRBV4-1 to TRBJ1-1; D gene unclear. V was trimmed by 0 bases and J by 5 bases, leaving 13 bases between them. CDR1 is MGHRA, CDR2 YSYEKL, per germline. CDR3 length equals 15 residues. Written as DNA, the CDR3 is TGCGCCAGCAGCCAAGATTCGGTGGTGAGGACTGAAGCTTTCTTT. Residues: CASSQDSVVRTEAFF.

Only a few counts were recorded for this clonotype. The rearrangement links TRBV12-3 or TRBV12-4 to TRBJ2-1; TRBD2 is a possible D gene (6 bases). Between the trimmed V and J ends, which lost 6 bases and 8 bases, there was a span of 17 bases. The CDR3 extends over 14 amino acids. CDR3 in DNA: TGTGCCAGCAGCTCGGGACTCCTTCTCGATGAGCAGTTCTTC. Translating it yields CASSSGLLLDEQFF.

This clonotype was detected a few times. V and J are TRBV7-9 and TRBJ2-2, with 7 bases that match TRBD1. CDR1 SEHNR and CDR2 FQNEAQ come from the germline V gene (reference sequence). V lost 6 bases, J lost 0 bases, and 7 bases stayed unmatched. This CDR3 has 16 residues. The CDR3 bases are TGTGCCAGCAGAGCTCCGGGACAGACGAACACCGGGGAGCTGTTTTTT. Its translation: CASRAPGQTNTGELFF.

Concerning this clonotype itself: At one end, the junction sequence differs from germline, possibly due to a read error. The CDR3 spells CASSLTGTGASGANGLTF. Here the CDR3 DNA reads TGTGCCAGCAGTTTAACCGGGACAGGGGCTTCTGGGGCCAACGGCCTGACTTTC. This chain uses TRBV27 with TRBJ2-6; TRBD1 matches 10 bases. CDR1 and CDR2 (germline): MNHEY, SMNVEV (reference sequence). The CDR3 length is 18 residues.

The chain carries TRBV20-1 and TRBJ2-3, with 7 positions matching TRBD2. Germline assignment: CDR1 DFQATT and CDR2 SNEGSKA (reference sequence). The J segment lost 4 bases and the V segment lost 1 base, leaving 8 bases of the junction unmatched. The CDR3 is made up of 15 amino acids. The CDR3 reads CSARGAGGSPDTQYF. DNA of the CDR3: TGCAGTGCTAGAGGGGCGGGCGGGAGTCCAGATACGCAGTATTTT.

The rearrangement uses TRBV10-2 and TRBJ1-1; D is possibly TRBD1 (5 bases). The CDR3 covers 14 residues. The V and J ends lost 4 bases and 4 bases respectively, with 13 bases between them. Germline V gene sequence: CDR1 WSHSY, CDR2 SAAADI. The CDR3 reads CASSASRVVTEAFF. As DNA, the CDR3 is TGCGCCAGCAGTGCCTCCAGGGTTGTCACTGAAGCTTTCTTT.

The gene calls are TRBV5-4 and TRBJ2-7; D is possibly TRBD2 (6 bases). Trimming took off 2 bases at V and 3 bases at J, with 15 bases between the two ends. The CDR3 totals 15 residues. Germline values: CDR1 SGHNT, CDR2 YYREEE (reference sequence). The chain's CDR3 is CASSFGGVKNYEQYF. The CDR3 bases are TGTGCCAGCAGCTTCGGGGGAGTCAAGAACTACGAGCAGTACTTC.

This clonotype was found many times. The chain employs TRBV7-3 and TRBJ2-1; perhaps TRBD2 as D (6 bases). Germline V CDR1 and CDR2: SGHTA, FQGTGA. The CDR3 consists of 14 residues. The V end lost 1 base, the J end lost 5 bases, and 9 bases lay between the germline ends. In nucleotides, the CDR3 is TGTGCCAGCAGCTTAAGGGGGGATCACAATGAGCAGTTCTTC. Amino acids: CASSLRGDHNEQFF.

The rearrangement uses TRBV12-3 or TRBV12-4 and TRBJ1-1; no reliable D call. V gave up 7 bases and J gave up 4 bases, with 22 bases separating them. The CDR3 consists of 16 residues. CDR3 nucleotides: TGTGCCAGCACCCCCCGATCGGACGGGGAAGGCACTGAAGCTTTCTTT. It translates to CASTPRSDGEGTEAFF.

This clonotype was found a few times. The genes are TRBV20-1 and TRBJ1-1; D gene unclear. The CDR3 runs 11 residues. CDR1 DFQATT and CDR2 SNEGSKA come from the germline V gene (reference sequence). V lost 5 bases to trimming and J lost 5 bases, with 9 bases between them. This CDR3 reads CSASQWTEAFF. The CDR3 nucleotides read TGCAGTGCTTCACAATGGACTGAAGCTTTCTTT.

This chain joins TRBV9 and TRBJ1-4, with D tentatively TRBD1 (5 bases). Trimming stripped 4 bases from V and 7 bases from J, with 8 bases between. This CDR3 has 12 amino acids. Per germline, CDR1 SGDLS and CDR2 YYNGEE. In nucleotides, the CDR3 is TGTGCCAGCAGCCCGGGGGGTGAAAAACTGTTTTTT. Translated: CASSPGGEKLFF.

The chain couples TRBV5-5 to TRBJ2-1, with D perhaps TRBD2 (6 bases). This CDR3 region has 14 residues. Germline CDR1 reads SGHKS; CDR2 reads YYEKEE (reference sequence). V dropped 0 bases and J dropped 6 bases, with 10 bases sitting between them. DNA of the CDR3: TGTGCCAGCAGCTTGGGACTAGGCACCAATGAGCAGTTCTTC. Translating it yields CASSLGLGTNEQFF.

There are a few counts of this clonotype. A junction end diverges from the germline sequence, so it may reflect a read error. The chain employs TRBV29-1 and TRBJ1-5, with 9 bases fitting TRBD1. The CDR3 spans 14 residues. Per the germline V gene, CDR1 is SQVTM and CDR2 is ANQGSEA. The CDR3 DNA follows: TGCAGCGTGGAAGGGACAGGGCCCAATCAGCCCCAGCATTTT. Protein: CSVEGTGPNQPQHF.

The J gene is TRBJ1-1, the V gene TRBV29-1; D is uncertain. Germline-derived CDR1 and CDR2 are SQVTM and ANQGSEA. V lost 7 bases to trimming and J lost 3 bases, with 12 bases between them. CDR3 length: 12 amino acids. CDR3 residues: CSAGRRYTEAFF. CDR3 sequence (DNA): TGCAGCGCCGGAAGACGGTACACTGAAGCTTTCTTT.

This clonotype was seen a handful of times. V usage is TRBV7-6 and J usage is TRBJ2-2; D might be TRBD1 (5 bases). The CDR3 runs 22 residues. Per germline, CDR1 SGHVS and CDR2 FNYEAQ. The V end was cut by 0 bases, the J end by 2 bases, with 28 bases between. This chain's CDR3 is CASSLALNPGPDPRQNTGELFF. In DNA, the CDR3 is TGTGCCAGCAGCTTAGCGTTAAACCCAGGGCCAGACCCACGTCAAAACACCGGGGAGCTGTTTTTT.

The CDR3 region has the DNA TGCGCCAGCAGCTTGAGCGGGGGTGGTAAAAGGACTGAAGCTTTCTTT. Protein product: CASSLSGGGKRTEAFF. The V call is TRBV5-1, the J call TRBJ1-1; possible D gene TRBD1, 5 bases. This CDR3 is 16 amino acids long. V was clipped by 1 base and J by 5 bases, with 18 bases between them. CDR1 SGHRS and CDR2 YFSETQ come from the germline V gene. Full variable domain (rest looked up from reference TRBV5-1 and TRBJ1-1): KAGVTQTPRYLIKTRGQQVTLSCSPISGHRSVSWYQQTPGQGLQFLFEYFSETQRNKGNFPGRFSGRQFSNSRSEMNVSTLELGDSALYLCASSLSGGGKRTEAFFGQGTRLTVV.

The chain uses TRBV7-2 and TRBJ1-5, with TRBD1 as a possible D gene (5 bases). V lost 1 base, J lost 2 bases, and 9 bases lay in between. Germline V CDR1 and CDR2: SGHTA, FQGNSA. This CDR3 has 15 residues. CDR3 sequence reads: CASSLVSRGNQPQHF. In nucleotides, the CDR3 is TGTGCCAGCAGCTTAGTATCCAGGGGCAATCAGCCCCAGCATTTT.

This clonotype was detected a few times. The chain links TRBV13 to TRBJ1-5; no firm D call. V was shortened by 1 base and J by 4 bases, with 14 bases between the two germline ends. The CDR3 is made up of 16 amino acids. Looked up from germline, CDR1 is PRHDT and CDR2 is FYEKMQ (reference sequence). The CDR3 DNA sequence: TGTGCCAGCAGCTTAGAAGGCGGAGGAAAGAATCAGCCCCAGCATTTT. This gives the protein CASSLEGGGKNQPQHF.

The rearrangement joins TRBV5-6 to TRBJ2-7; D may be TRBD1 (6 bases). The CDR3 spans 14 residues. Germline CDR1 and CDR2: SGHDT and YYEEEE. The V and J ends lost 1 base and 6 bases respectively, with 14 bases between them. The CDR3, as DNA: TGTGCCAGCAGCTTGATACAGGGTAGAGGCGAGCAGTACTTC. It is translated as CASSLIQGRGEQYF.

In its sample, this clonotype was seen a few times. This chain uses TRBV5-6 with TRBJ2-5; the match to TRBD2 covers 10 bases. After removal of 2 bases from V and 1 base from J, the junction contained 14 bases not matched to a gene. The CDR3 has 19 residues. CDR1 and CDR2 from the germline V gene are SGHDT and YYEEEE. CDR3 bases: TGTGCCAGCAGCTTTTTCCATGCTAGCGGGAGCCCGCTCCAAGAGACCCAGTACTTC. Translation: CASSFFHASGSPLQETQYF.

This clonotype came up a few times. The J gene is TRBJ2-5, the V gene TRBV4-1; no definite D call. The germline V and J ends were trimmed by 4 bases and 7 bases, with 10 bases remaining between them. CDR1 and CDR2 from the germline V gene are MGHRA and YSYEKL. The CDR3 totals 12 residues. The CDR3 DNA sequence: TGCGCCAGCAGCCCCCCCCTGGGGACCCAGTACTTC. Amino acid sequence: CASSPPLGTQYF.

The chain links TRBV20-1 to TRBJ2-7; D call uncertain. The V and J ends lost 0 bases and 0 bases respectively, with 15 bases between them. This CDR3 has 16 amino acids. Germline V gene sequence: CDR1 DFQATT, CDR2 SNEGSKA (reference sequence). Here the CDR3 DNA reads TGCAGTGCTAGAGATAGAGTCGGCGCTCTCTCCTACGAGCAGTACTTC. Encoded protein: CSARDRVGALSYEQYF.

This clonotype has just a few counts. V usage is TRBV20-1 and J usage is TRBJ2-5; 8 bases are shared with TRBD2. Germline assignment: CDR1 DFQATT and CDR2 SNEGSKA (reference sequence). V lost 0 bases, J lost 4 bases, and 7 bases stayed unmatched. The length of the CDR3 is 15 residues. The CDR3 loop is CSARDSRLAGETQYF. CDR3 DNA: TGCAGTGCTAGAGATTCCAGGCTAGCGGGAGAGACCCAGTACTTC.

There are a few counts of this clonotype. The chain uses TRBV12-3 or TRBV12-4 and TRBJ1-5; 7 bases align to TRBD1. The CDR3 contains 15 residues. Germline trimming cut 3 bases from V and 5 bases from J; bases unmatched to any gene: 7. CDR3 nucleotides: TGTGCCAGCAGTTTTGGGAGGGGGCAAGATCAGCCCCAGCATTTT. It specifies CASSFGRGQDQPQHF.

There are many counts of this clonotype. This chain links TRBV4-1 with TRBJ2-7, with 8 bases identical to TRBD2. The CDR3 contains 15 residues. The junction had 3 bases not matched to a gene; V was cut back by 0 bases and J by 2 bases. Looked up from germline, CDR1 is MGHRA and CDR2 is YSYEKL. The CDR3 reads CASSQDEREPYEQYF. The CDR3 DNA sequence: TGCGCCAGCAGCCAAGACGAGCGGGAGCCCTACGAGCAGTACTTC.

With regard to this clonotype: Because the CDR3 is missing its conserved closing phenylalanine or tryptophan, this is likely a read error. The V gene is TRBV12-3 or TRBV12-4, the J gene TRBJ1-3, with a tentative D call TRBD1 (5 bases). The CDR3 spans 14 residues. V lost 6 bases to trimming and J lost 1 base, with 10 bases between them. The CDR3 DNA reads as TGTGCCAGCAGCTGGGACCGATCTGGAAACACCATATATTTG. It translates to CASSWDRSGNTIYL.